The entry that follows covers one T cell receptor beta chain sequence. Its binding antigen is unknown. No base quality information exists; no much larger clone differs at one position. From the germline V gene, CDR1 is SGHVS and CDR2 is FQNEAQ. Reading from cysteine to phenylalanine, the CDR3 counts 14 amino acids. CDR3 DNA only is kept here, 42 bases in frame from base 1. V gives up 1 base and J gives up 12 bases, and the segment between their germline ends measures 16 bases. One collaborating source in Seattle enrolled patients during active infection and followed them longitudinally through the course of disease. Collaborating institutions collected whole blood in K2EDTA tubes following their own protocols. For TCRbeta analysis, collaborator samples were shipped as frozen whole blood, as isolated PBMCs, or as DNA extracted from either sample type. This record comes from a study of blood T cell repertoires in COVID-19 (TCRdb year 2020). For the wider study: The collaborator samples originated in the United States, Italy and Spain and spanned the acute and convalescent phases of COVID-19. The material from the prospective study consisted of cDNA or gDNA derived from T cells, B-cell-depleted T cells, or PBMCs. Deeply sampled blood TCRbeta repertoires from subjects exposed to, actively infected with, or recovered from COVID-19 were included in the dataset. The repertoires were released in a freely available public database intended as a resource for research on the immune response to SARS-CoV-2. The samples were drawn from the first 160 participants of the ongoing ImmuneRACE study and from 1,254 subjects provided by 6 global collaborators. A de-identified subject ID, COVID-19 status, age in years and sex were almost always included in the sample metadata. HLA class I and class II types, where available, came from metadata supplied by the sample provider rather than from assay-based typing. What the authors observed across the whole study: The amount of clinical and demographic metadata varied by source and participant and was provided uncurated.

TCRbeta CDR3 regions were amplified from genomic DNA using the immunoSEQ Assay, a bias-controlled multiplex PCR. In the original analysis: Within the assay, amplification of reference gene primers was used to estimate how many nucleated cells each sample contained. To quantify the absolute abundance of each unique TCRbeta CDR3 rearrangement, sequence reads were collapsed and filtered. Productive Simpson clonality was computed per sample as the square root of Simpson's diversity index over productive rearrangements. The source is immuneACCESS, and TCRdb retained only in-frame sequences with V and J called. Part of the clones is not carried over; for the studies checked, unresolved V genes explain less than half of this, and the remainder is unexplained. That table supplies the V and J calls and clone size; D and trimming were determined from the DNA. The sample records roughly 150,000 clones, 79% of which are singletons. More than 7% of the sample is in the top ten clones.

Sequencing used peripheral blood. The rearrangement combines TRBV7-8 with TRBJ2-1; possibly the D gene is TRBD2, per 5 matching bases. This clonotype was sampled from a woman aged 55-70 years with COVID-19, enrolled during active disease. For the CDR3, the sequence is CASSLERAGRGQFF. At the DNA level, the sequence is TGTGCCAGCAGCTTAGAGAGGGCAGGAAGAGGGCAGTTCTTC.